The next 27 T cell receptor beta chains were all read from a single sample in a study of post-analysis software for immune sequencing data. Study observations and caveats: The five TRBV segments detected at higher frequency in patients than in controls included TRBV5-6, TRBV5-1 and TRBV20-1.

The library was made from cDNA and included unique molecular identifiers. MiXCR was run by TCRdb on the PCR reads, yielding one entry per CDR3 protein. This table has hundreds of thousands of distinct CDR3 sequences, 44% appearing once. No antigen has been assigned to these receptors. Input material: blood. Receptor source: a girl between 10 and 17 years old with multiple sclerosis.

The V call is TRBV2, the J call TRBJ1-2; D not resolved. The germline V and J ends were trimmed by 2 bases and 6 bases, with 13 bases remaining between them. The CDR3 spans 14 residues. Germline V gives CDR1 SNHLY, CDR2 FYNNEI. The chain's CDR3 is CASSEHVGLDGYTF. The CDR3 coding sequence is TGTGCCAGCAGTGAACATGTGGGTTTGGATGGCTACACCTTC.

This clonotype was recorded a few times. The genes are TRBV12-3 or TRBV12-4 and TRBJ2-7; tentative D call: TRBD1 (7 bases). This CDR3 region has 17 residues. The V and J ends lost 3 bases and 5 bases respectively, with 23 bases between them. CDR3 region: CASSFGMFGGGADEQYF. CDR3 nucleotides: TGTGCCAGCAGTTTCGGGATGTTTGGAGGGGGCGCCGACGAGCAGTACTTC.

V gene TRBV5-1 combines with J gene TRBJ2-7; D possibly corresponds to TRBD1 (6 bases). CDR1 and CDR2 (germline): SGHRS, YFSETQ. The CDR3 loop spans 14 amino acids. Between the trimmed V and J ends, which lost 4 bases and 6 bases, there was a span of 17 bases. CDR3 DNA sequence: TGCGCCAGCAGCCCCGGGACACGGCCGTCCGAGCAGTACTTC. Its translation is CASSPGTRPSEQYF.

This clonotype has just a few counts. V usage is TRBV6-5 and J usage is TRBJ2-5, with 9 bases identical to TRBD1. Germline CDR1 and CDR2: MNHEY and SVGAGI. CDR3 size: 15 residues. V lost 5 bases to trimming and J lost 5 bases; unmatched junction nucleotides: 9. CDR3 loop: CASSPSGQGWETQYF. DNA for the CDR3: TGTGCCAGCAGTCCGTCCGGACAGGGGTGGGAGACCCAGTACTTC.

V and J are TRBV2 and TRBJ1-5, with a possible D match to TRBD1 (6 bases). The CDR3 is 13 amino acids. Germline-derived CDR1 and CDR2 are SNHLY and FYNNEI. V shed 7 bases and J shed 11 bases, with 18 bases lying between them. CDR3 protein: CASTTTGPQAQHF. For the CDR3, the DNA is TGTGCCAGCACCACGACAGGTCCCCAAGCCCAGCATTTT. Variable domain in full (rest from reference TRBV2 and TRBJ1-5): EPEVTQTPSHQVTQMGQEVILRCVPISNHLYFYWYRQILGQKVEFLVSFYNNEISEKSEIFDDQFSVERPDGSNFTLKIRSTKLEDSAMYFCASTTTGPQAQHFGDGTRLSIL.

The CDR3 loop reads CAISPGQYTDTQYF. CDR3 DNA: TGTGCCATCAGCCCGGGACAGTACACAGATACGCAGTATTTT. The gene calls are TRBV10-3 and TRBJ2-3; 7 bases map to TRBD1. V gave up 6 bases and J gave up 2 bases; unmatched junction bases: 5. CDR3 length equals 14 residues. The germline V gene has CDR1 ENHRY and CDR2 SYGVKD.

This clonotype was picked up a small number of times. CDR3 protein: CSARDYRSADSYNEQFF. In DNA form, the CDR3 reads TGCAGTGCTAGAGATTATCGGTCCGCAGACTCCTACAATGAGCAGTTCTTC. V usage is TRBV20-1 and J usage is TRBJ2-1; D remains ambiguous. Trimming removed 0 bases from V and 0 bases from J, with 15 bases in between. Germline loops: CDR1 DFQATT, CDR2 SNEGSKA (reference sequence). This CDR3 has 17 amino acids.

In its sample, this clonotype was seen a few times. The CDR3: CASRPSGNSPLHF. In DNA, the CDR3 is TGTGCCAGCAGACCTTCGGGGAATTCACCCCTCCACTTT. This sequence joins TRBV7-6 and TRBJ1-6; D not resolved. The CDR3 runs to 13 residues. Germline loops: CDR1 SGHVS, CDR2 FNYEAQ. Trimming removed 6 bases from V and 7 bases from J, with 10 bases in between.

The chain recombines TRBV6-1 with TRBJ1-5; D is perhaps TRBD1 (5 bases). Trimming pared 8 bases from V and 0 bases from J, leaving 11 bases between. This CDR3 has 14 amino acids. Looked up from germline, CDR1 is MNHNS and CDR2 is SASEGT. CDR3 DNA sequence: TGTGCCAGCGAGGGACTAAATAGCAATCAGCCCCAGCATTTT. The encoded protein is CASEGLNSNQPQHF.

The CDR3 protein is CASSQGENRGYEQYF. CDR3 sequence (DNA): TGCGCCAGCAGCCAAGGAGAGAATAGGGGCTACGAGCAGTACTTC. This chain uses TRBV4-1 with TRBJ2-7; D possibly corresponds to TRBD1 (5 bases). Germline V gives CDR1 MGHRA, CDR2 YSYEKL. Trimming took off 1 base at V and 3 bases at J, with 13 bases between the two ends. This CDR3 has 15 residues.

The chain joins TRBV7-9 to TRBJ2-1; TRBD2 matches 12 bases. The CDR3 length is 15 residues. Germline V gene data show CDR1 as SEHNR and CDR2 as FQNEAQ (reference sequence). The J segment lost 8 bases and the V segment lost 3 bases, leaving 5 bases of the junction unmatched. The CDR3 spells CASSFRTSGKDEQFF. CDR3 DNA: TGTGCCAGCAGCTTCCGGACTAGCGGGAAGGATGAGCAGTTCTTC.

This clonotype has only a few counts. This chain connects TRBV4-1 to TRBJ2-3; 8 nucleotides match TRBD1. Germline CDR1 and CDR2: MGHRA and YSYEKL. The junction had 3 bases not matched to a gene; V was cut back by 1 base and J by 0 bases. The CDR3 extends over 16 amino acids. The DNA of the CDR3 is TGCGCCAGCAGCCAAGTTGGACAGGGAAGCACAGATACGCAGTATTTT. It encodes CASSQVGQGSTDTQYF.

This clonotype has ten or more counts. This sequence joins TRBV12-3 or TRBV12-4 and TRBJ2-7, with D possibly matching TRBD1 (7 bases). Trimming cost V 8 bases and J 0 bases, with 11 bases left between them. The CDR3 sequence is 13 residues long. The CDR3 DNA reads TGTGCCAGCGGGCGGGACAGCTCCTACGAGCAGTACTTC. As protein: CASGRDSSYEQYF.

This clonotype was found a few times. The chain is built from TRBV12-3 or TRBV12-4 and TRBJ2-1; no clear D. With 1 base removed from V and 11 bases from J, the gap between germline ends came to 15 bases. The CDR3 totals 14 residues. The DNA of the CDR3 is TGTGCCAGCAGTTTAGGGAGCGAGCGACCCCAGCAGTTCTTC. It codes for CASSLGSERPQQFF.

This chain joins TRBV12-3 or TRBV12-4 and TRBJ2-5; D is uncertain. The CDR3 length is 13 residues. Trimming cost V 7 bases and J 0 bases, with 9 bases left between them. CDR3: CASTLTHQETQYF. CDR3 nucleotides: TGTGCCAGCACCTTAACCCACCAAGAGACCCAGTACTTC.

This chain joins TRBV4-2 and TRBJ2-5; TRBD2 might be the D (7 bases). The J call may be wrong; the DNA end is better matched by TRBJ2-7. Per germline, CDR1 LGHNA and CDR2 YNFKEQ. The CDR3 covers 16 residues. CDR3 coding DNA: TGTGCCAGCAGCCCGGAAGGGGGAGGGCCGTATAACGAGCAGTACTTC. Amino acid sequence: CASSPEGGGPYNEQYF.

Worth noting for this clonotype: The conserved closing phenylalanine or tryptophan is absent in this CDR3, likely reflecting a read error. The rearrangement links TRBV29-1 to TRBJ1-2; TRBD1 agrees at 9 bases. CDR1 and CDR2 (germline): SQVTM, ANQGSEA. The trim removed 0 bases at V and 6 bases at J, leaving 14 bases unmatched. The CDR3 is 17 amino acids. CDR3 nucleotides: TGCAGCGTTGAAGATCGTTTTCTCCCACAGGGGGCCGATGGCTACACCTGC. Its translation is CSVEDRFLPQGADGYTC.

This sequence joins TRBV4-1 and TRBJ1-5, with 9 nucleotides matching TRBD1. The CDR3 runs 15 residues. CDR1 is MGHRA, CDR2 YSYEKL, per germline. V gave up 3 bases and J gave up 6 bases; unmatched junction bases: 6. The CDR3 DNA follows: TGCGCCAGCAGCCAGGGGACAGGGTACGGTCAGCCCCAGCATTTT. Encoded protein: CASSQGTGYGQPQHF.

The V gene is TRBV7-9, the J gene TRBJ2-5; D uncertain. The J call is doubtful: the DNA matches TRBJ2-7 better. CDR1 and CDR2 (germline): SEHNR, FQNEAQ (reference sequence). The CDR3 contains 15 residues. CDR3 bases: TGTGCCAGCAGCCCCCTCCGCGGTCCCCCGGACGAGCAGTACTTC. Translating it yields CASSPLRGPPDEQYF.

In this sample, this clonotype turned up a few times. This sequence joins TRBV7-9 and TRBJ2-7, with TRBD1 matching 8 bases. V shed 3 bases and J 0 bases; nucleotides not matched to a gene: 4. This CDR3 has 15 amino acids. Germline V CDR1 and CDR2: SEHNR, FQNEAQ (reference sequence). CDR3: CASSLTGVTSYEQYF. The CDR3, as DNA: TGTGCCAGCAGCTTGACAGGGGTGACCTCCTACGAGCAGTACTTC.

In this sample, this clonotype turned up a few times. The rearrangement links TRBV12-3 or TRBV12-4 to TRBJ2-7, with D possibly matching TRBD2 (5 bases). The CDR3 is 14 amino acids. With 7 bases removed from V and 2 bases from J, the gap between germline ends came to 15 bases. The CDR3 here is CASTLRAETYEQYF. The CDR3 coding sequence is TGTGCCAGCACCCTGAGGGCGGAAACCTACGAGCAGTACTTC.

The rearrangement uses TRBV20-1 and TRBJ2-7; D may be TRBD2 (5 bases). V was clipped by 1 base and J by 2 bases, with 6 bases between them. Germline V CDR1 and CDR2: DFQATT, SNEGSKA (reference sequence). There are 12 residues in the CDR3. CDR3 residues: CSARAGTYEQYF. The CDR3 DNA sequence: TGCAGTGCTAGAGCCGGGACCTACGAGCAGTACTTC.

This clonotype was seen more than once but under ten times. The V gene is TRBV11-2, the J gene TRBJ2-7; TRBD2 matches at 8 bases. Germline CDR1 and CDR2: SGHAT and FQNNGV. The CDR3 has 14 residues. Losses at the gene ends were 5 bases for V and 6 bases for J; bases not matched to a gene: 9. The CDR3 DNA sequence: TGTGCCAGCAGCCCCGGACTAGCATCACTCGAGCAGTACTTC. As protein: CASSPGLASLEQYF.

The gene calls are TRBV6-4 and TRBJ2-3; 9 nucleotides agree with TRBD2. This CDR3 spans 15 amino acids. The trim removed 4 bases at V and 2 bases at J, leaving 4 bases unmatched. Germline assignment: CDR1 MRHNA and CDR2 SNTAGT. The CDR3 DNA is TGTGCCAGCAGTGCAGAGCGGGGGGCCACAGATACGCAGTATTTT. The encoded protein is CASSAERGATDTQYF.

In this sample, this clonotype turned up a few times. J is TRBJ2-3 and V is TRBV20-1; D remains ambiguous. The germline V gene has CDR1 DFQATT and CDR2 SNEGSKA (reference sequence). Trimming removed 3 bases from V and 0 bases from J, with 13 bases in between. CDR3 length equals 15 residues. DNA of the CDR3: TGCAGTGCTAGGTTCTCGCGGACCAGCACAGATACGCAGTATTTT. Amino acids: CSARFSRTSTDTQYF.

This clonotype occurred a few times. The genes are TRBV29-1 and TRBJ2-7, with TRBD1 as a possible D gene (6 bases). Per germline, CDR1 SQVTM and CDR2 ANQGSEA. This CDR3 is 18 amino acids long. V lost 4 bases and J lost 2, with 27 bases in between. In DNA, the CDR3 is TGCAGCGTTGTCTCACTCCCACTACAGGGCCGCGGACCCTACGAGCAGTACTTC. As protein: CSVVSLPLQGRGPYEQYF.

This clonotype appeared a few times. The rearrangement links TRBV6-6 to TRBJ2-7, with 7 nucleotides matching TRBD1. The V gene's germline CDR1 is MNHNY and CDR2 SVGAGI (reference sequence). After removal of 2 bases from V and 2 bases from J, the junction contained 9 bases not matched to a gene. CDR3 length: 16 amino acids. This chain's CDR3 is CASSYPPWTGAYEQYF. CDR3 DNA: TGTGCCAGCAGTTACCCCCCTTGGACAGGTGCCTACGAGCAGTACTTC.